This T cell receptor beta chain was found in a study of beta chain features in type 1 diabetes. The wider study: Patients were similar to healthy donors in age and gender (as well as in cell yields).

By way of CD45RO/CCR7/CD25/CD127/CD95/CD27, the CD4+ regulatory, stem cell-like memory, central memory and naive cells were sorted. The CDR3 contains 12 residues. The ends were cut back, 7 bases at V and 4 bases at J, with 13 bases in the middle. The V gene's germline CDR1 is SQVTM and CDR2 ANQGSEA. Regarding the study as a whole: All four CD4+ subsets of Type 1 diabetes patients contained TCRB CDR3s that were moderately but significantly shorter. Across patients, naive, central memory and Treg TCRB repertoires exhibited apparently greater similarity than was observed across healthy donors.

In regard to this clone: Antigen specificity is unknown.

What was sequenced were expressed TCRB transcripts, since all of the isolated RNA had been reverse transcribed. Data came from immunoSEQ multiplex PCR; TCRdb stores just in-frame clones and leaves some out. The table lists about 250,000 clones, 11% of them singletons. This TCR was recovered from a man younger than 40 with type 1 diabetes. J is TRBJ2-5 and V is TRBV29-1, with D maybe TRBD1 (6 bases). The source material was naive CD4+ T cells from blood. The CDR3 bases are TGCAGCGCTGACGAGACAGGAGAGACCCAGTACTTC. It encodes CSADETGETQYF.